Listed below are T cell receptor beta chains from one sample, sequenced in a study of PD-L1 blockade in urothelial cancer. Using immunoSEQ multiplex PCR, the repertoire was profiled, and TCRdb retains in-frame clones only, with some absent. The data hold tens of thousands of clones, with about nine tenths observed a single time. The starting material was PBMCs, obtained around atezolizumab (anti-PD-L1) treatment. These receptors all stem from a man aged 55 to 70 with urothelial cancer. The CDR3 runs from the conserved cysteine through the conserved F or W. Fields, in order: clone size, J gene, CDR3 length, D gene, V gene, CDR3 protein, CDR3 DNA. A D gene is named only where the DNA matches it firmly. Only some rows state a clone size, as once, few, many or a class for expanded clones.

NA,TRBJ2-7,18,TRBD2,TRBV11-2,CASSSGTSGGRIWSEQYF,TGTGCCAGCAGCTCCGGGACTAGCGGGGGGAGGATATGGAGCGAGCAGTACTTC
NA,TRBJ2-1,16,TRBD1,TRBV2,CASSGAGTGGYNEQFF,TGTGCCAGCAGCGGGGCCGGGACAGGGGGGTACAATGAGCAGTTCTTC
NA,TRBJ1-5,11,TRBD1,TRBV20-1,CSIRGNQPQHF,TGCAGTATCAGGGGGAATCAGCCCCAGCATTTT
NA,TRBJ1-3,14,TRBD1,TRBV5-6,CASSFDRGGNTIYF,TGTGCCAGCAGCTTCGACAGGGGTGGAAACACCATATATTTT
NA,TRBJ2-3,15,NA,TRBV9,CASSVEGADTDTQYF,TGTGCCAGCAGCGTAGAAGGGGCCGACACAGATACGCAGTATTTT
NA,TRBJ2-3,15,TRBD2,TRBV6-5,CASSYSAGGLNTQYF,TGTGCCAGCAGTTACTCGGCGGGGGGGCTTAATACGCAGTATTTT
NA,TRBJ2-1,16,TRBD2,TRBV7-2,CASSPISGRESNEQFF,TGTGCCAGCAGCCCCATTAGCGGGAGGGAGAGCAATGAGCAGTTCTTC
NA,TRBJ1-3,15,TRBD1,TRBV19,CASTPDRGPGNTIYF,TGTGCCAGTACTCCGGACAGGGGGCCTGGAAACACCATATATTTT
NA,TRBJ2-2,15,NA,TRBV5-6,CASSLGGLFTGELFF,TGTGCCAGCAGCTTGGGGGGACTCTTCACCGGGGAGCTGTTTTTT
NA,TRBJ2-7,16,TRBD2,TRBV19,CASRSGTSGMQYEQYF,TGTGCCAGTAGATCCGGGACTAGCGGGATGCAATACGAGCAGTACTTC
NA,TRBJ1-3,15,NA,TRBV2,CASTSGYLPGNTIYF,TGTGCCAGCACTTCAGGTTATCTCCCTGGAAACACCATATATTTT
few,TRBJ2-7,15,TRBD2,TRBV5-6,CASSPGLADSYEQYF,TGTGCCAGCAGCCCGGGACTAGCGGACTCCTACGAGCAGTACTTC
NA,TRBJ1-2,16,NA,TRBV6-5,CASSYSISPGPYGYTF,TGTGCCAGCAGTTACTCGATCTCGCCAGGGCCCTATGGCTACACCTTC
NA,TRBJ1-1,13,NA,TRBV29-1,CSVCGLTNTEAFF,TGCAGCGTTTGCGGACTAACGAACACTGAAGCTTTCTTT
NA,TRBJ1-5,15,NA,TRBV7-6,CASSLVSRQGQPQHF,TGTGCCAGCAGCTTAGTTTCAAGGCAGGGTCAGCCCCAGCATTTT
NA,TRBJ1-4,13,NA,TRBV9,CASSVGESEKLFF,TGTGCCAGCAGCGTAGGGGAGTCTGAAAAACTGTTTTTT
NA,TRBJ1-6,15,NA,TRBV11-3,CASSLDRDIASPLHF,TGTGCCAGCAGCTTAGACCGGGACATCGCTTCACCCCTCCACTTT
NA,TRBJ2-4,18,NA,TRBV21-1,CASRGDGGGDLAKNIQYF,TGTGCCAGCAGGGGAGATGGCGGGGGGGACCTAGCCAAAAACATTCAGTACTTC
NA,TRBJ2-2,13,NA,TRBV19,CASGQTYTGELFF,TGTGCCAGTGGACAGACTTACACCGGGGAGCTGTTTTTT
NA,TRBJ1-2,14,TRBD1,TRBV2,CASSTRTGHYGYTF,TGTGCCAGCAGTACCAGGACAGGGCACTATGGCTACACCTTC
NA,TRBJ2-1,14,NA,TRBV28,CASSPDYGLNEQFF,TGTGCCAGCAGCCCGGACTATGGGCTGAATGAGCAGTTCTTC
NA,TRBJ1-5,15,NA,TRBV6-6,CASSYVSEPGQPQHF,TGTGCCAGCAGTTACGTCTCCGAACCGGGTCAGCCCCAGCATTTT
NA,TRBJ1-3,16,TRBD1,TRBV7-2,CASSWGDRESGNTIYF,TGTGCCAGCAGCTGGGGGGACAGAGAGTCTGGAAACACCATATATTTT